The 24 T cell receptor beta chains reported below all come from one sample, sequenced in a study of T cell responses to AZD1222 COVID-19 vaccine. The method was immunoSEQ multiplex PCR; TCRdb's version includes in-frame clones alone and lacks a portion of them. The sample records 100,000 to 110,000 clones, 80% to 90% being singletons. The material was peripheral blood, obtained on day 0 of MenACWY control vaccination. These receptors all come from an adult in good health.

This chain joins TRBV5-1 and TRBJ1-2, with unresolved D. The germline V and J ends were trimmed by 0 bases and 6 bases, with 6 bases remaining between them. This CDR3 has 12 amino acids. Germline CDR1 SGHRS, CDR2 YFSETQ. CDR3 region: CASSLATDGYTF. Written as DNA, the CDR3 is TGCGCCAGCAGCTTGGCGACGGATGGCTACACCTTC.

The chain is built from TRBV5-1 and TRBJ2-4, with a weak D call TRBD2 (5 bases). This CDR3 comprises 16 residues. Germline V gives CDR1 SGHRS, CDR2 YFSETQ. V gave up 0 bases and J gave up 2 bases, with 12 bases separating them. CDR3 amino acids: CASSLVGDLTKNIQYF. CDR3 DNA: TGCGCCAGCAGCTTGGTCGGGGATTTAACCAAAAACATTCAGTACTTC.

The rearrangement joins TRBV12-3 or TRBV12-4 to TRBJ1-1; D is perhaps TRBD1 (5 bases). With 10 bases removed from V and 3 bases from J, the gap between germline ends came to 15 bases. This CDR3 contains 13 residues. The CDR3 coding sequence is TGTGCCACCTCCCGAGGGGCGGACACTGAAGCTTTCTTT. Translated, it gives CATSRGADTEAFF.

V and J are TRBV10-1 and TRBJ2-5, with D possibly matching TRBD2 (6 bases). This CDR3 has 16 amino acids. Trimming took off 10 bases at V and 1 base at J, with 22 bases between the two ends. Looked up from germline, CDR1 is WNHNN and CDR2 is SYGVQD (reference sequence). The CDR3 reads CAIRTYHSGSQETQYF. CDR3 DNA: TGCGCCATCCGCACATACCATAGCGGTAGCCAAGAGACCCAGTACTTC.

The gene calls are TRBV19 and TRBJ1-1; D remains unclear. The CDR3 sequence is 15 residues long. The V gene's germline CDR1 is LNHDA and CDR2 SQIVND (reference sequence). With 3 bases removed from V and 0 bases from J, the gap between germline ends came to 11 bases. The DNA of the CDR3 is TGTGCCAGTAGTATCAGTCGGACGGTGAACACTGAAGCTTTCTTT. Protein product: CASSISRTVNTEAFF.

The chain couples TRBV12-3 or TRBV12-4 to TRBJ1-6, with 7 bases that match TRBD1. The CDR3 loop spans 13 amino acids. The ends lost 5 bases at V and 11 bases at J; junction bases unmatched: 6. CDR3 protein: CASSPRQGPPLHF. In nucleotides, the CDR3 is TGTGCCAGCAGTCCACGACAGGGCCCACCCCTCCACTTT.

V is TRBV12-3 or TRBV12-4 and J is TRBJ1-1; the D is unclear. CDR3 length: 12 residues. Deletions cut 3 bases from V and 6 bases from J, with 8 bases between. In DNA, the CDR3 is TGTGCCAGCAGTTTTCGGCCAGCTGAAGCTTTCTTT. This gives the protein CASSFRPAEAFF.

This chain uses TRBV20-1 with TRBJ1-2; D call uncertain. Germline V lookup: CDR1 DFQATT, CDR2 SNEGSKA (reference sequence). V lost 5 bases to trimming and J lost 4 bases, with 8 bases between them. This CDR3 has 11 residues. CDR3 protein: CSAWEGYGYTF. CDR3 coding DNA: TGCAGTGCTTGGGAGGGCTATGGCTACACCTTC.

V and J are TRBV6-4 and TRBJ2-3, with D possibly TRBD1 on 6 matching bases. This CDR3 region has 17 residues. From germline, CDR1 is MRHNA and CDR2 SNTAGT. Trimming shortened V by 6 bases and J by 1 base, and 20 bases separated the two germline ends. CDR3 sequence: CASSLTVLGGGTDTQYF. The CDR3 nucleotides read TGTGCCAGCAGCCTGACGGTCCTTGGGGGCGGCACAGATACGCAGTATTTT.

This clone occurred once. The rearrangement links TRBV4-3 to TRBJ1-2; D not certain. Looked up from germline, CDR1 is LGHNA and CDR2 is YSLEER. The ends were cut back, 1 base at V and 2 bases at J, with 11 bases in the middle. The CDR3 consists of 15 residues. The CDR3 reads CASSQGPRGNYGYTF. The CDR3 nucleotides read TGCGCCAGCAGCCAAGGACCCCGAGGCAACTATGGCTACACCTTC.

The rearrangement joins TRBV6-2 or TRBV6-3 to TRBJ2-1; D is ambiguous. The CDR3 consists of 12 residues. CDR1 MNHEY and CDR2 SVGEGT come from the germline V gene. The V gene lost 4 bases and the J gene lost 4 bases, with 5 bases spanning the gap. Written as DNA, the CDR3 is TGTGCCAGCAGTTCTCAGTACAATGAGCAGTTCTTC. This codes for CASSSQYNEQFF.

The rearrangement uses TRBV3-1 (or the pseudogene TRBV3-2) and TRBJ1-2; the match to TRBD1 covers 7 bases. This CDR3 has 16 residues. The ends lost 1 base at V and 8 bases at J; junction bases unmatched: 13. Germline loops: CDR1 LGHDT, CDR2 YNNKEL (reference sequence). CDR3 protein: CASSQGETRTGGGYTF. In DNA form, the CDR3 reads TGTGCCAGCAGCCAAGGAGAAACAAGGACAGGTGGCGGCTACACCTTC.

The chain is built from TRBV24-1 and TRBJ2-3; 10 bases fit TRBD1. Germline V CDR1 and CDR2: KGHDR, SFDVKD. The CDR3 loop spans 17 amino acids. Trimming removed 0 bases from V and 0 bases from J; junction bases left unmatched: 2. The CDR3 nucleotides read TGTGCCACCAGTGATTTGCAGGGACAGGGGAGCACAGATACGCAGTATTTT. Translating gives CATSDLQGQGSTDTQYF.

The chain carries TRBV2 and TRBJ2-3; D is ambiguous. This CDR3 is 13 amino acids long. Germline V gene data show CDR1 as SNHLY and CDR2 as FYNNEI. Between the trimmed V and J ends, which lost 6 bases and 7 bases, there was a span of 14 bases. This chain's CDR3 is CASRGLVFNTQYF. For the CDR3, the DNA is TGTGCCAGCAGGGGTTTGGTCTTTAATACGCAGTATTTT.

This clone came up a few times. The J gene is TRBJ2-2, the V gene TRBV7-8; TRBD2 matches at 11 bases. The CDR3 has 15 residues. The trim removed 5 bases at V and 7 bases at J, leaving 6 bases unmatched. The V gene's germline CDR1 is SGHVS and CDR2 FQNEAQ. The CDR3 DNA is TGTGCCAGCAGCCATAGCGGGGGGGCGGTCGGGGAGCTGTTTTTT. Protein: CASSHSGGAVGELFF. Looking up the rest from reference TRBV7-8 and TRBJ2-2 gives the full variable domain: GAGVSQSPRYKVAKRGQDVALRCDPISGHVSLFWYQQALGQGPEFLTYFQNEAQLDKSGLPSDRFFAERPEGSVSTLKIQRTQQEDSAVYLCASSHSGGAVGELFFGEGSRLTVL.

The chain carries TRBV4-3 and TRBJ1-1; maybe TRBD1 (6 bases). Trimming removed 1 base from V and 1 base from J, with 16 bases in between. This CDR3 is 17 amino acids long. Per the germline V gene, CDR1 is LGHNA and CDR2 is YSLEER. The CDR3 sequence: CASSQGGGGMTNTEAFF. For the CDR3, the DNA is TGCGCCAGCAGCCAAGGAGGGGGGGGTATGACGAACACTGAAGCTTTCTTT.

This chain's CDR3 is CASRPRGETQYF. CDR3 DNA: TGTGCCAGCAGACCTAGGGGGGAGACCCAGTACTTC. The rearrangement uses TRBV12-3 or TRBV12-4 and TRBJ2-5; perhaps TRBD1 as D (6 bases). Trimming pared 6 bases from V and 5 bases from J, leaving 10 bases between. The CDR3 is 12 residues long.

The CDR3 spells CASSIAGGPNEQFF. For the CDR3, the DNA is TGTGCCAGCTCAATAGCGGGGGGTCCCAATGAGCAGTTCTTC. V gene TRBV6-4 combines with J gene TRBJ2-1; 10 nucleotides align to TRBD2. After removal of 8 bases from V and 6 bases from J, the junction contained 7 bases not matched to a gene. The CDR3 consists of 14 residues. CDR1 and CDR2 from the germline V gene are MRHNA and SNTAGT.

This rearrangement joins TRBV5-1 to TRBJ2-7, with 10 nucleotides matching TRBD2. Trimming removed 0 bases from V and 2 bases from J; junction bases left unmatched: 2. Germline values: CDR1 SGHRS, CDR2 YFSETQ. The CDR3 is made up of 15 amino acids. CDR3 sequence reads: CASSLELAGAYEQYF. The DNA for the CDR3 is TGCGCCAGCAGCTTGGAGCTAGCGGGGGCCTACGAGCAGTACTTC.

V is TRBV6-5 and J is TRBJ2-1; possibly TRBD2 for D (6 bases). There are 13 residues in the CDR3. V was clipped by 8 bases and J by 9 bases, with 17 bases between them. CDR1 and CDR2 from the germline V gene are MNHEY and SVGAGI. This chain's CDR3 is CASHGGVAGEQFF. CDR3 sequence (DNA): TGTGCCAGCCACGGGGGTGTGGCGGGTGAGCAGTTCTTC.

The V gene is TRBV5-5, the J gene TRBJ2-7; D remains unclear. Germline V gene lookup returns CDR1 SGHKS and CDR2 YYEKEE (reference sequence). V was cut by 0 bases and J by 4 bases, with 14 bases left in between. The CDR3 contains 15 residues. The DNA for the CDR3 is TGTGCCAGCAGCTTGGGATCCCGGAACCAATACGAGCAGTACTTC. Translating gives CASSLGSRNQYEQYF.

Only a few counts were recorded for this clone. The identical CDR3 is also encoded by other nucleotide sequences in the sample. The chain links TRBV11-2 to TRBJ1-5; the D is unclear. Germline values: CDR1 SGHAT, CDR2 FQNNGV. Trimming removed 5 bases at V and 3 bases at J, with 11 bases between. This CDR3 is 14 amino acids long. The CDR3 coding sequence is TGTGCCAGCAGCCCGTTGGGAAACAATCAGCCCCAGCATTTT. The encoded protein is CASSPLGNNQPQHF.

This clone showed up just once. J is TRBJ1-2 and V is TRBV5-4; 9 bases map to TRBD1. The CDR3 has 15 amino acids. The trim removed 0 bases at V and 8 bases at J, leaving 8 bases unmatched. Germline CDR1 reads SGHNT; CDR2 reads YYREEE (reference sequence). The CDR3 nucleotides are TGTGCCAGCAGCTTGGAAGCACAGGGGGCAGGGGGCTACACCTTC. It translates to CASSLEAQGAGGYTF.

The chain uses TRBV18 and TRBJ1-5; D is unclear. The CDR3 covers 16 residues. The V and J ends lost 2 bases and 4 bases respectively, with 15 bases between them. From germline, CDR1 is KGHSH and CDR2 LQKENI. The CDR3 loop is CASSPSIPLGNQPQHF. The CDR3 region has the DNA TGTGCCAGCTCACCATCGATTCCCCTGGGGAATCAGCCCCAGCATTTT.